Included here is one T cell receptor beta chain sequence, with context. V was shortened by 0 bases and J by 3 bases, with 5 bases between the two germline ends. CDR3 length equals 13 residues. Germline V gene data show CDR1 as ENHRY and CDR2 as SYGVKD. RNA-based 3' RACE libraries used unique molecular identifiers. TCRdb passed the 3' RACE reads through MiXCR, listing each CDR3 protein once. Here the sample spans about 40,000 distinct CDR3 sequences, approximately 7% being singletons. These data are taken from a study of HIV-infected children after antiretroviral therapy interruption. About the research overall: Most participating children were previously exposed to EBV and CMV.

Treatment meaning: PENTA 11 planned treatment interruption arm or continuous ART arm. The rearrangement joins TRBV10-3 to TRBJ2-5; tentatively, D is TRBD1 (5 bases). The specimen was CD45RA+ CD4+ T cells from PBMCs, pooled from several time points, collected from a donor given antiretroviral therapy, either interrupted or continuous. Described subset: naive CD4+ CD45RA+ CD45RO- T cells. The sequence derives from a pool of human donors with HIV. CDR3 sequence reads: CAISESGEETQYF. Here the CDR3 DNA reads TGTGCCATCAGTGAGTCAGGGGAAGAGACCCAGTACTTC.